The clone carrying this T cell receptor beta chain was recorded at least ten times. As yet, its antigen is unknown. This entry is derived from a study of T cells in Graves' hyperthyroidism and ophthalmopathy. Study-level points and caveats: Ophthalmopathy, which appeared later, was predicted by the model a median about 6 months before onset.

V shed 4 bases, J shed 4 bases, and the junction held 5 bases outside the gene matches. The length of the CDR3 is 14 residues. CDR1 is MDHEN and CDR2 is SYDVKM in the germline V gene. RNA transcripts gave rise to amplified TCR beta CDR3 regions. HTBI primers were used for first-round RT-PCR of the TCR CDR3. Each CDR3 protein is one row after TCRdb ran MiXCR on the multiplex PCR reads. Of about 380,000 distinct CDR3 sequences in the sample, approximately 15% were seen once. Aged 18 to 65, the patients had hyperthyroidism that was newly diagnosed and had lasted under 2 months. The sample was blood. The chain joins TRBV28 to TRBJ2-5, with 8 positions matching TRBD1. This clonotype was obtained from a woman between 55 and 75 years old with Graves' hyperthyroidism. CDR3 sequence: CASSSQGVVETQYF. In DNA form, the CDR3 reads TGTGCCAGCAGTTCACAGGGGGTAGTAGAGACCCAGTACTTC.